This passage covers 19 T cell receptor beta chains from one sample sequenced in a study of cytomegalovirus exposure and HLA in healthy donors. It was with 60 Vbeta and 13 Jbeta primers that the PCR ran. Method: immunoSEQ multiplex PCR; TCRdb's copy keeps in-frame clones and lacks some. The data show 90,000 to 120,000 clones, approximately 79% seen once. Sequenced input: PBMCs. These receptors were collected from a man in his fifties or sixties in good health and CMV-seropositive.

The V and J genes are TRBV9 and TRBJ2-1; 10 nucleotides align to TRBD1. The CDR3 length is 16 residues. Germline-derived CDR1 and CDR2 are SGDLS and YYNGEE. After removal of 0 bases from V and 6 bases from J, the junction contained 6 bases not matched to a gene. In DNA form, the CDR3 reads TGTGCCAGCAGCGTAGGGGGGACAGGGGTATTCAATGAGCAGTTCTTC. It codes for CASSVGGTGVFNEQFF.

This chain joins TRBV5-6 and TRBJ1-2, with TRBD1 matching over 9 bases. CDR3 length: 14 amino acids. The ends lost 4 bases at V and 8 bases at J; junction bases unmatched: 9. From germline, CDR1 is SGHDT and CDR2 YYEEEE. This CDR3 reads CASSIIPGQGGYTF. CDR3 DNA sequence: TGTGCCAGCAGCATAATACCGGGACAGGGAGGCTACACCTTC.

The rearrangement links TRBV6-6 to TRBJ1-2, with 8 bases identical to TRBD1. CDR1 is MNHNY, CDR2 SVGAGI, per germline (reference sequence). The CDR3 contains 15 residues. V lost 0 bases to trimming and J lost 3 bases; unmatched junction nucleotides: 3. CDR3 sequence reads: CASSYSTGVDYGYTF. The CDR3 DNA is TGTGCCAGCAGTTACTCGACAGGGGTGGACTATGGCTACACCTTC.

This chain uses TRBV7-8 with TRBJ2-1; TRBD1 is a possible D gene (6 bases). Germline V gene lookup returns CDR1 SGHVS and CDR2 FQNEAQ. CDR3 length: 16 residues. V was pared by 5 bases and J by 6 bases, with 20 bases between. The chain's CDR3 is CASSPNMGTFINEQFF. DNA for the CDR3: TGTGCCAGCAGCCCCAATATGGGGACATTTATCAATGAGCAGTTCTTC.

The V and J genes are TRBV19 and TRBJ2-3; 14 nucleotides line up with TRBD2. V was clipped by 5 bases and J by 4 bases; unmatched bases: 5. The CDR3 sequence is 16 residues long. The germline V gene has CDR1 LNHDA and CDR2 SQIVND (reference sequence). CDR3 protein: CASSFSTSGGADTQYF. In DNA form, the CDR3 reads TGTGCCAGTAGTTTCTCGACTAGCGGGGGGGCAGATACGCAGTATTTT.

The chain joins TRBV7-2 to TRBJ1-4; D remains ambiguous. The CDR3 sequence is 14 residues long. Germline loops: CDR1 SGHTA, CDR2 FQGNSA. Trimming took 5 bases from V and 7 from J, leaving 14 bases between them. CDR3 sequence: CASSQQSGPEKLFF. CDR3 coding DNA: TGTGCCAGCAGCCAACAGAGTGGGCCTGAAAAACTGTTTTTT.

CDR3 DNA: TGTGCCAGTAGTATAGGGGAACGCGGGAATGGCGAGCAGTACTTC. This encodes CASSIGERGNGEQYF. The chain links TRBV19 to TRBJ2-7; a possible D gene is TRBD2 (6 bases). V was pared by 1 base and J by 6 bases, with 16 bases between. The CDR3 is 15 amino acids. Germline values: CDR1 LNHDA, CDR2 SQIVND (reference sequence).

The rearrangement links TRBV19 to TRBJ2-3; 10 bases fit TRBD2. The V gene end was trimmed by 5 bases and the J gene end by 1 base; junction bases not matched to a gene: 3. CDR1 is LNHDA, CDR2 SQIVND, per germline (reference sequence). The CDR3 is 15 residues long. CDR3 protein: CASSASGGGTDTQYF. DNA for the CDR3: TGTGCCAGTAGTGCCAGCGGGGGGGGCACAGATACGCAGTATTTT.

The chain couples TRBV2 to TRBJ1-4; D uncertain. Germline V lookup: CDR1 SNHLY, CDR2 FYNNEI. With 4 bases removed from V and 7 bases from J, the gap between germline ends came to 10 bases. The CDR3 is 13 residues long. The DNA for the CDR3 is TGTGCCAGCAGTGGAAGACGCGGTGAAAAACTGTTTTTT. It codes for CASSGRRGEKLFF.

The chain combines TRBV5-4 with TRBJ2-1, with TRBD2 identical over 10 bases. V lost 7 bases and J lost 8; bases outside the gene matches: 15. This CDR3 has 16 amino acids. Germline V lookup: CDR1 SGHNT, CDR2 YYREEE (reference sequence). Here the CDR3 reads CASGPGGLAMVDEQFF. CDR3 coding DNA: TGTGCCAGCGGCCCAGGGGGACTAGCGATGGTCGATGAGCAGTTCTTC.

The J gene is TRBJ1-2, the V gene TRBV11-2, with 7 bases fitting TRBD1. Germline lookup yields CDR1 SGHAT and CDR2 FQNNGV. CDR3 size: 14 residues. The junction had 3 bases not matched to a gene; V was cut back by 0 bases and J by 5 bases. The CDR3 DNA follows: TGTGCCAGCAGCTTAGAAACAGGGGTGTATGGCTACACCTTC. Residues: CASSLETGVYGYTF.

The V gene is TRBV11-3, the J gene TRBJ2-3, with 7 bases aligning to TRBD2. Germline V gene sequence: CDR1 SGHNT, CDR2 YENEEA. V gave up 2 bases and J gave up 2 bases; unmatched junction bases: 1. The CDR3 is 14 amino acids. This chain's CDR3 is CASSLSGATDTQYF. The CDR3 DNA sequence: TGTGCCAGCAGCTTAAGCGGGGCCACAGATACGCAGTATTTT.

The V call is TRBV18, the J call TRBJ1-1; D is perhaps TRBD1 (6 bases). Per germline, CDR1 KGHSH and CDR2 LQKENI. The V gene lost 4 bases and the J gene lost 2 bases, with 11 bases spanning the gap. CDR3 length equals 14 residues. The CDR3 reads CASSHRTENTEAFF. CDR3 nucleotides: TGTGCCAGCTCACACCGGACAGAAAACACTGAAGCTTTCTTT.

V usage is TRBV10-2 and J usage is TRBJ2-5; 9 bases fit TRBD1. Trimming took 4 bases from V and 5 from J; bases not matched to a gene: 11. CDR3 size: 16 residues. Per the germline V gene, CDR1 is WSHSY and CDR2 is SAAADI. The CDR3 nucleotides read TGCGCCAGCAGTGTCGTAGGGACAGGGATAAAGGAGACCCAGTACTTC. Amino acids: CASSVVGTGIKETQYF.

This clone was seen a single time. The chain couples TRBV9 to TRBJ2-5, with a weak D call TRBD2 (6 bases). CDR3 length: 14 amino acids. V was cut by 0 bases and J by 9 bases, with 15 bases left in between. In germline, CDR1 is SGDLS, CDR2 YYNGEE. The CDR3 region has the DNA TGTGCCAGCAGCGTAGCGAGTAGCGGATCCGCCCAGTACTTC. Its protein product is CASSVASSGSAQYF.

The CDR3 region is CASSLRDSQKSTDTQYF. Here the CDR3 DNA reads TGTGCCAGCAGCTTACGGGACAGCCAGAAAAGCACAGATACGCAGTATTTT. V usage is TRBV21-1 and J usage is TRBJ2-3; the table calls TRBD1, which could not be checked here. TRBV21-1 is given as a pseudogene. The CDR3 covers 17 residues.

There are a few counts of this clone. V gene TRBV6-6 combines with J gene TRBJ2-6; D gene ambiguous. In germline, CDR1 is MNHNY, CDR2 SVGAGI (reference sequence). The V end lost 2 bases, the J end lost 0 bases, and 5 bases lay between the germline ends. The CDR3 runs to 15 residues. The CDR3 nucleotides are TGTGCCAGCAGTTACGTTAACTCTGGGGCCAACGTCCTGACTTTC. This codes for CASSYVNSGANVLTF.

The rearrangement uses TRBV2 and TRBJ1-1; D perhaps matches TRBD1 (5 bases). V shed 5 bases and J shed 1 base, with 14 bases lying between them. There are 15 residues in the CDR3. Germline V gene data show CDR1 as SNHLY and CDR2 as FYNNEI. Here the CDR3 reads CASSSQGQGNTEAFF. The CDR3 nucleotides are TGTGCCAGCAGTAGCCAGGGTCAAGGGAACACTGAAGCTTTCTTT.

The V call is TRBV15, the J call TRBJ1-5; 9 nucleotides line up with TRBD1. Germline assignment: CDR1 LNHNV and CDR2 YYDKDF (reference sequence). The trim removed 4 bases at V and 5 bases at J, leaving 3 bases unmatched. There are 14 residues in the CDR3. CDR3: CATSTDRGDQPQHF. CDR3 in DNA: TGTGCCACCAGCACGGACAGGGGTGATCAGCCCCAGCATTTT.